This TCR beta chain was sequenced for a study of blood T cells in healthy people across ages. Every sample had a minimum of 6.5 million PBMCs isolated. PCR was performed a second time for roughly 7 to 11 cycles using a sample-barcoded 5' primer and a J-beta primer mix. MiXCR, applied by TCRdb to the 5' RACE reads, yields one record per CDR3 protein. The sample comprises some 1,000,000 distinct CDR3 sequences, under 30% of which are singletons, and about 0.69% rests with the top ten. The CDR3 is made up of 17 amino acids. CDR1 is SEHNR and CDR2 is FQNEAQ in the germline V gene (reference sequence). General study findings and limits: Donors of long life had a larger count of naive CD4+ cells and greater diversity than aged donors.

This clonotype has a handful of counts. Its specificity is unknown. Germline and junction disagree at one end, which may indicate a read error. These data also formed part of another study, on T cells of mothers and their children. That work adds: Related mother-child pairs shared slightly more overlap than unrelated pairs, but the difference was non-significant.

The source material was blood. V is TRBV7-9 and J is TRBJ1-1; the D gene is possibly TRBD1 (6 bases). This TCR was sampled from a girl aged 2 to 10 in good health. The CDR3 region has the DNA TGTGCCAGCAGAACCCTAGACTGGACAGAGGTGAACACTGAAGCTTCCTTT. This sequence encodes CASRTLDWTEVNTEASF.